Reported below is one TCR beta chain. The sample originates from a study of control samples from healthy donors and cancer patients. Sequencing was performed with immunoSEQ multiplex PCR; in TCRdb, only in-frame clones are kept and a portion is missing. This sample carries about 410,000 clones, approximately 92% of them seen once, and the ten largest clones take just under 6.5%. The CDR3 is made up of 15 amino acids. V shed 2 bases and J shed 5 bases, with 12 bases lying between them. CDR1 is SEHNR and CDR2 is FQNEAQ in the germline V gene (reference sequence). The rearrangement links TRBV7-9 to TRBJ2-2; tentatively, D is TRBD1 (5 bases). The specimen sequenced was PBMCs. The TCR comes from a man between 40 and 49 years old with head and neck cancer. The CDR3 bases are TGTGCCAGCAGCTTATCACGTGGACAAACCGGGGAGCTGTTTTTT. This encodes CASSLSRGQTGELFF.